One and the same sample provided the 30 T cell receptor beta chains below, sequenced in a study of blood T cell repertoires in COVID-19. The data were produced by immunoSEQ multiplex PCR, yet TCRdb's version contains in-frame clones alone and is incomplete. This sample has some 140,000 clones, with around 78% found just once. Source material: peripheral blood. These TCRs come from a man older than 75 with acute or convalescent COVID-19.

The V and J genes are TRBV30 and TRBJ1-1, with TRBD1 identical over 8 bases. V shed 6 bases, J shed 1 base, and the junction held 13 bases outside the gene matches. CDR3 length: 16 amino acids. Looked up from germline, CDR1 is GTSNPN and CDR2 is SVGIG (reference sequence). CDR3 in DNA: TGTGCCTGCCCGCGGGCCTCGACAGGGGCGAACACTGAAGCTTTCTTT. It encodes CACPRASTGANTEAFF.

V and J are TRBV18 and TRBJ1-5; 8 bases agree with TRBD1. In germline, CDR1 is KGHSH, CDR2 LQKENI. This CDR3 is built from 14 residues. Trimming removed 5 bases from V and 7 bases from J; junction bases left unmatched: 7. CDR3 protein: CASSGQGKAQPQHF. Here the CDR3 DNA reads TGTGCCAGCTCAGGACAGGGAAAGGCGCAGCCCCAGCATTTT.

The V and J genes are TRBV28 and TRBJ2-5; TRBD2 agrees at 11 bases. Germline V CDR1 and CDR2: MDHEN, SYDVKM. Trimming took 6 bases from V and 7 from J; bases not matched to a gene: 13. The CDR3 is 16 amino acids. CDR3 protein: CASSLGLAGGVGTQYF. The CDR3 DNA sequence: TGTGCCAGCAGCCTCGGGCTAGCGGGGGGCGTGGGGACCCAGTACTTC.

The chain is built from TRBV7-3 and TRBJ1-2; 10 nucleotides match TRBD1. The CDR3 totals 14 residues. The V segment lost 4 bases and the J segment 5 bases; nucleotides outside the gene matches: 4. The germline CDR1 and CDR2 sequences are SGHTA and FQGTGA. This CDR3 is CASSSGQGGYGYTF. In DNA form, the CDR3 reads TGTGCCAGCAGCTCCGGACAGGGGGGGTATGGCTACACCTTC.

The rearrangement links TRBV10-3 to TRBJ2-7, with 7 bases aligning to TRBD1. Germline loops: CDR1 ENHRY, CDR2 SYGVKD. With V trimmed by 2 bases and J by 7 bases, 14 bases remained unmatched. The CDR3 is 16 amino acids. This CDR3 is CAISEPPTGWSREQYF. The DNA of the CDR3 is TGTGCCATCAGTGAGCCCCCGACAGGGTGGTCGAGAGAGCAGTACTTC.

The gene calls are TRBV30 and TRBJ2-1; the D gene is possibly TRBD2 (6 bases). Germline V CDR1 and CDR2: GTSNPN, SVGIG (reference sequence). V lost 2 bases and J lost 0, with 8 bases in between. This CDR3 is 14 amino acids long. CDR3 loop: CAWSTSSSYNEQFF. In DNA form, the CDR3 reads TGTGCCTGGAGTACTAGCAGCTCCTACAATGAGCAGTTCTTC.

The chain employs TRBV11-2 and TRBJ1-1; D ambiguous. Germline assignment: CDR1 SGHAT and CDR2 FQNNGV. This CDR3 is built from 12 residues. Trimming stripped 6 bases from V and 2 bases from J, with 7 bases between. CDR3 protein: CASRRGNTEAFF. The CDR3 DNA is TGTGCCAGCAGGCGGGGAAACACTGAAGCTTTCTTT.

V gene TRBV30 combines with J gene TRBJ1-3; D gene uncertain. The CDR3 covers 14 residues. V gave up 1 base and J gave up 2 bases, with 9 bases separating them. The V gene's germline CDR1 is GTSNPN and CDR2 SVGIG (reference sequence). The CDR3 region is CAWSATQAGNTIYF. The CDR3 nucleotides read TGTGCCTGGAGTGCGACCCAGGCTGGAAACACCATATATTTT. Based on the CDR3 plus reference TRBV30 and TRBJ1-3, the full variable domain is SQTIHQWPATLVQPVGSPLSLECTVEGTSNPNLYWYRQAAGRGLQLLFYSVGIGQISSEVPQNLSASRPQDRQFILSSKKLLLSDSGFYLCAWSATQAGNTIYFGEGSWLTVV.

The V gene is TRBV29-1, the J gene TRBJ1-5; 8 bases match TRBD1. CDR1 and CDR2 (germline): SQVTM, ANQGSEA. The CDR3 is 15 residues long. With V trimmed by 5 bases and J by 0 bases, 6 bases remained unmatched. The CDR3 loop reads CSVLTGQGSNQPQHF. DNA of the CDR3: TGCAGCGTTTTAACCGGACAGGGTAGCAATCAGCCCCAGCATTTT. The full variable domain, completed using reference TRBV29-1 and TRBJ1-5, is SAVISQKPSRDICQRGTSLTIQCQVDSQVTMMFWYRQQPGQSLTLIATANQGSEATYESGFVIDKFPISRPNLTFSTLTVSNMSPEDSSIYLCSVLTGQGSNQPQHFGDGTRLSIL.

This chain joins TRBV27 and TRBJ2-5; no clear D. V lost 2 bases to trimming and J lost 7 bases, with 8 bases between them. The CDR3 extends over 12 amino acids. Per the germline V gene, CDR1 is MNHEY and CDR2 is SMNVEV (reference sequence). In DNA form, the CDR3 reads TGTGCCAGCAGTTTACCCCCCGGGACCCAGTACTTC. Amino acid sequence: CASSLPPGTQYF.

This chain connects TRBV18 to TRBJ1-1, with TRBD1 identical over 8 bases. This CDR3 has 17 amino acids. The germline V gene has CDR1 KGHSH and CDR2 LQKENI. V lost 3 bases to trimming and J lost 10 bases; unmatched junction nucleotides: 19. The CDR3 region has the DNA TGTGCCAGCTCACCTCAGCCTGGACAGGGACCCTTACGTGGAGCTTTCTTT. Protein: CASSPQPGQGPLRGAFF.

J is TRBJ1-4 and V is TRBV6-2 or TRBV6-3; maybe TRBD1 (5 bases). Germline V gene lookup returns CDR1 MNHEY and CDR2 SVGEGT. This CDR3 contains 17 residues. V was shortened by 2 bases and J by 0 bases, with 13 bases between the two germline ends. Here the CDR3 DNA reads TGTGCCAGCAGTTACACCATCCGGGACTCAACTAATGAAAAACTGTTTTTT. Encoded protein: CASSYTIRDSTNEKLFF.

V is TRBV7-8 and J is TRBJ1-6; unclear D gene. Germline V gene data show CDR1 as SGHVS and CDR2 as FQNEAQ. Trimming took off 4 bases at V and 5 bases at J, with 12 bases between the two ends. The length of the CDR3 is 15 residues. The CDR3 DNA sequence: TGTGCCAGCAGCTATGCGGAACGGGATAATTCACCCCTCCACTTT. This sequence encodes CASSYAERDNSPLHF.

V and J are TRBV4-1 and TRBJ2-2, with TRBD1 matching over 8 bases. Per the germline V gene, CDR1 is MGHRA and CDR2 is YSYEKL. The CDR3 extends over 18 amino acids. Trimming took 1 base from V and 5 from J; bases not matched to a gene: 12. The CDR3 DNA reads as TGCGCCAGCAGCCAAGCCCTCGACAGGGGTGGGGGAACCGGGGAGCTGTTTTTT. Translated, it gives CASSQALDRGGGTGELFF.

The chain employs TRBV7-9 and TRBJ1-2, with 8 positions matching TRBD1. This CDR3 spans 18 amino acids. V gave up 5 bases and J gave up 4 bases; unmatched junction bases: 18. The germline CDR1 and CDR2 sequences are SEHNR and FQNEAQ (reference sequence). The CDR3 reads CASSTHNPASGTGYGYTF. Here the CDR3 DNA reads TGTGCCAGCAGCACCCACAACCCCGCTTCCGGGACAGGCTATGGCTACACCTTC.

The chain employs TRBV10-3 and TRBJ1-2; D is perhaps TRBD1 (5 bases). Trimming cost V 1 base and J 5 bases, with 14 bases left between them. The V gene's germline CDR1 is ENHRY and CDR2 SYGVKD. The CDR3 contains 15 residues. The CDR3 nucleotides are TGTGCCATCAGTGAGTTGGCGGATAAGGGGTATGGCTACACCTTC. Its protein product is CAISELADKGYGYTF.

The chain carries TRBV7-2 and TRBJ2-7; possible D gene TRBD1, 5 bases. CDR1 is SGHTA, CDR2 FQGNSA, per germline. V lost 5 bases, J lost 2 bases, and 13 bases lay in between. This CDR3 is built from 14 residues. The CDR3 DNA is TGTGCCAGCAGCATGACAGCTACCACCTACGAGCAGTACTTC. Translating gives CASSMTATTYEQYF.

The chain is built from TRBV6-5 and TRBJ2-7, with 7 bases matching TRBD1. There are 13 residues in the CDR3. The V segment lost 6 bases and the J segment 4 bases; nucleotides outside the gene matches: 6. Germline CDR1 is MNHEY and CDR2 is SVGAGI. In nucleotides, the CDR3 is TGTGCCAGCAGCGTAAGGGGGCGGTACGAGCAGTACTTC. Protein product: CASSVRGRYEQYF.

The CDR3 DNA is TGTGCCAGCAGTAACGGACAGGGCGGGACTGAAGCTTTCTTT. Translation: CASSNGQGGTEAFF. The chain links TRBV6-5 to TRBJ1-1; 8 positions match TRBD1. CDR1 and CDR2 (germline): MNHEY, SVGAGI. The CDR3 is 14 amino acids. The trim removed 5 bases at V and 5 bases at J, leaving 7 bases unmatched.

The chain joins TRBV4-2 to TRBJ2-1; weak D call: TRBD2 (5 bases). Trimming took 0 bases from V and 11 from J, leaving 17 bases between them. The CDR3 sequence is 15 residues long. The germline CDR1 and CDR2 sequences are LGHNA and YNFKEQ. The CDR3 spells CASSQDDGDENQQFF. The CDR3 bases are TGTGCCAGCAGCCAAGATGACGGGGATGAGAATCAGCAGTTCTTC.

The J gene is TRBJ1-2, the V gene TRBV18; 7 bases match TRBD1. Germline lookup yields CDR1 KGHSH and CDR2 LQKENI. Losses at the gene ends were 3 bases for V and 7 bases for J; bases not matched to a gene: 11. The CDR3 consists of 15 residues. Here the CDR3 DNA reads TGTGCCAGCTCACCGACCGACAGGGTGGTTGGTGGCTACACCTTC. This codes for CASSPTDRVVGGYTF.

In DNA form, the CDR3 reads TGCGCCAGCAGCGATCCGGGACTAGTCACTAATGAGCAGTTCTTC. Translated, it gives CASSDPGLVTNEQFF. The J gene is TRBJ2-1, the V gene TRBV5-1; 8 bases align to TRBD2. This CDR3 contains 15 residues. The V gene end was trimmed by 4 bases and the J gene end by 7 bases; junction bases not matched to a gene: 10. Germline V gene data show CDR1 as SGHRS and CDR2 as YFSETQ.

V is TRBV7-2 and J is TRBJ2-7, with TRBD2 identical over 7 bases. There are 15 residues in the CDR3. The V gene end was trimmed by 5 bases and the J gene end by 2 bases; junction bases not matched to a gene: 9. From germline, CDR1 is SGHTA and CDR2 FQGNSA. Here the CDR3 DNA reads TGTGCCAGCAGCGCCCAGTCGGGGACTACCTACGAGCAGTACTTC. Translation gives CASSAQSGTTYEQYF.

J is TRBJ2-7 and V is TRBV6-5, with 10 bases fitting TRBD1. In germline, CDR1 is MNHEY, CDR2 SVGAGI. V shed 9 bases and J 2 bases; nucleotides not matched to a gene: 10. CDR3 length: 15 residues. The CDR3: CASRDRGAPTYEQYV. The CDR3 nucleotides are TGTGCCAGTAGGGACAGGGGCGCCCCTACCTACGAGCAGTACGTC.

CDR3 bases: TGTGCCATCAGTGATTCGGTTCAGCGCGGCAACTATGGCTACACCTTC. This codes for CAISDSVQRGNYGYTF. This rearrangement joins TRBV10-3 to TRBJ1-2; D gene unclear. This CDR3 spans 16 amino acids. The germline V gene encodes CDR1 ENHRY and CDR2 SYGVKD. The germline V and J ends were trimmed by 3 bases and 2 bases, with 16 bases remaining between them.

This chain joins TRBV30 and TRBJ2-5; TRBD2 aligns across 10 bases. The CDR3 is 14 amino acids. Per the germline V gene, CDR1 is GTSNPN and CDR2 is SVGIG (reference sequence). J lost 5 bases, V lost 2 bases, and 5 bases had no gene match. In nucleotides, the CDR3 is TGTGCCTGGAGTAGCGGGGGGGCCGGGGAGACCCAGTACTTC. Translation: CAWSSGGAGETQYF.

Only a few counts were recorded for this clone. This sequence joins TRBV19 and TRBJ1-2; 9 bases align to TRBD1. The CDR3 spans 15 residues. Trimming removed 6 bases from V and 2 bases from J; junction bases left unmatched: 7. CDR1 LNHDA and CDR2 SQIVND come from the germline V gene (reference sequence). In DNA, the CDR3 is TGTGCCAGTAGCATGTACAGGGGGCAGAACTATGGCTACACCTTC. Translated: CASSMYRGQNYGYTF.

The CDR3: CASSYSFSDTEAFF. As DNA, the CDR3 is TGTGCCAGCAGTTACTCGTTCAGTGACACTGAAGCTTTCTTT. The chain couples TRBV6-5 to TRBJ1-1; D ambiguous. CDR1 is MNHEY and CDR2 is SVGAGI in the germline V gene. Trimming removed 0 bases at V and 3 bases at J, with 8 bases between. This CDR3 comprises 14 residues.

This clone was seen ten or more times. The chain combines TRBV11-3 with TRBJ2-7; 8 bases map to TRBD2. CDR1 and CDR2 (germline): SGHNT, YENEEA. V was clipped by 3 bases and J by 3 bases; unmatched bases: 1. The CDR3 is made up of 13 amino acids. The CDR3 DNA reads as TGTGCCAGCAGCTTGAGCGGGGGCTACGAGCAGTACTTC. Its translation: CASSLSGGYEQYF.

This clone was counted at least ten times. The gene calls are TRBV5-1 and TRBJ2-1; 12 bases are shared with TRBD2. This CDR3 is 15 amino acids long. V shed 4 bases and J 8 bases; nucleotides not matched to a gene: 7. CDR1 SGHRS and CDR2 YFSETQ come from the germline V gene. CDR3 coding DNA: TGCGCCAGCAGCCCTAGCGGGGGGGACTCCCATGAGCAGTTCTTC. Its translation is CASSPSGGDSHEQFF.